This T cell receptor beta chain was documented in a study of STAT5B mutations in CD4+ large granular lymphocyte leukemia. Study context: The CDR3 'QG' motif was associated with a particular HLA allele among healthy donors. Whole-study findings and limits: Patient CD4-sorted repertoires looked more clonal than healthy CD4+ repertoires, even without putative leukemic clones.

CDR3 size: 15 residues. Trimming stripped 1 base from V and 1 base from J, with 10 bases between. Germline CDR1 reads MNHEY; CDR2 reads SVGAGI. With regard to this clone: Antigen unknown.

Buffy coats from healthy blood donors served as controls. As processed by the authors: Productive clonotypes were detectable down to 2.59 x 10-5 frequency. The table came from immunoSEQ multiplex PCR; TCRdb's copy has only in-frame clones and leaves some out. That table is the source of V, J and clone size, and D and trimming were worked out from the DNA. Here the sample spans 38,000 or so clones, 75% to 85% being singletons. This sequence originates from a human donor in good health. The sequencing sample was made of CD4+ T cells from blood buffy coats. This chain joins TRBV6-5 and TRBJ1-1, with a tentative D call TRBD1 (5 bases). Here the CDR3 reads CASSYWGVGNTEAFF. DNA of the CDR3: TGTGCCAGCAGTTACTGGGGGGTGGGGAACACTGAAGCTTTCTTT.